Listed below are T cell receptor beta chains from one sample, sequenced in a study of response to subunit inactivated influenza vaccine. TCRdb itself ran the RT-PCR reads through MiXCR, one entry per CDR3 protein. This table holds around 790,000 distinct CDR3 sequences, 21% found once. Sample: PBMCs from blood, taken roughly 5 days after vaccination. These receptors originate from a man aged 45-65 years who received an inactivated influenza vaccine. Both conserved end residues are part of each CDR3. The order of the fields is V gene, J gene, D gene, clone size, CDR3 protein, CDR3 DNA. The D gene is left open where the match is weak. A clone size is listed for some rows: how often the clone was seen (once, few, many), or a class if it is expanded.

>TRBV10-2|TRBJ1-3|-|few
CASSAGAASGNTIYF
TGCGCCAGCAGTGCCGGGGCAGCCTCTGGAAACACCATATATTTT
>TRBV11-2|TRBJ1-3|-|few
CASSPVGRTDSGNTIYF
TGTGCCAGCAGCCCCGTGGGGAGGACAGACTCTGGAAACACCATATATTTT
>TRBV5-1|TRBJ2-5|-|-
CASSLVGIETQYF
TGCGCCAGCAGCTTGGTTGGGATAGAGACCCAGTACTTC
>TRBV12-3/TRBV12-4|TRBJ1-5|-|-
CASSSPGAYSNQPQHF
TGTGCCAGCAGTTCACCGGGGGCGTATAGCAATCAGCCCCAGCATTTT
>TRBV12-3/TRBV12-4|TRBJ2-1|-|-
CASSSGGNQYNEQFF
TGTGCCAGCAGTTCGGGCGGGAACCAATACAATGAGCAGTTCTTC
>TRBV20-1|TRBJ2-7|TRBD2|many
CSARGHPGAGLYEQYF
TGCAGTGCTAGAGGCCACCCCGGAGCGGGACTCTACGAGCAGTACTTC
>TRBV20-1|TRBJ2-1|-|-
CSASGRGEGSYNEQFF
TGCAGTGCTAGCGGGAGAGGGGAAGGGTCCTACAATGAGCAGTTCTTC
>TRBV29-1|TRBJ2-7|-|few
CSVGRGTNYEQYF
TGCAGCGTTGGTCGGGGAACAAACTACGAGCAGTACTTC
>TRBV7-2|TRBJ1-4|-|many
CASSSFRNEKLFF
TGTGCCAGCAGCTCATTCCGTAATGAAAAACTGTTTTTT
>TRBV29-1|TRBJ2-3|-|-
CSVGSGPSPDTQYF
TGCAGCGTTGGGTCCGGGCCCTCCCCAGATACGCAGTATTTT
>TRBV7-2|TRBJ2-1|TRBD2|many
CASSLLAGGYNEQFF
TGCGCCAGCAGCTTACTAGCGGGGGGGTACAATGAGCAGTTCTTC
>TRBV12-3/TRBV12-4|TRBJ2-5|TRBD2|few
CASSPLAAMAETQYF
TGTGCCAGCAGTCCTCTAGCGGCCATGGCAGAGACCCAGTACTTC
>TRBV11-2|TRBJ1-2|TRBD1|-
CASRRTGASSGYTF
TGTGCCAGCCGAAGGACAGGGGCATCGTCTGGCTACACCTTC
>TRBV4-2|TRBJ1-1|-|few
CASRREPLGTEAFF
TGTGCCAGCAGGAGAGAACCCCTGGGCACTGAAGCTTTCTTT
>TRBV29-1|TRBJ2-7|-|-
CSVGEGSYEQYF
TGCAGCGTTGGTGAGGGTTCCTACGAGCAGTACTTC
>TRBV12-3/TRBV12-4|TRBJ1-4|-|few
CASSSPGRKDEKLFF
TGTGCCAGCAGTTCCCCGGGACGGAAGGACGAAAAACTGTTTTTT
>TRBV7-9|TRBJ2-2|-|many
CASSLGVRELFF
TGTGCCAGCAGCTTAGGTGTCCGGGAGCTGTTTTTT
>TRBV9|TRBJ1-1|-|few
CASSVDGHGFGEAFF
TGTGCCAGCAGCGTCGATGGACATGGGTTCGGTGAAGCTTTCTTT
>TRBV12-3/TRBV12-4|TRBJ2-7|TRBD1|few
CASRFRDRGSDEQYF
TGTGCCAGCAGGTTCCGGGACAGGGGTTCCGACGAGCAGTACTTC
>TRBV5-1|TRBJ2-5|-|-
CASTKGQGKETQYF
TGCGCCAGCACCAAGGGGCAGGGGAAAGAGACCCAGTACTTC
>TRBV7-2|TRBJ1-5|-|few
CASSFVGGGNQPQHF
TGTGCCAGCAGCTTTGTCGGGGGAGGCAATCAGCCCCAGCATTTT
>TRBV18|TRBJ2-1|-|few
CASSQGGSTEQFF
TGTGCCAGCTCACAGGGAGGTAGTACTGAGCAGTTCTTC
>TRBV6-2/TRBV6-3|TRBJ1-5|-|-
CASQIDSNQPQHF
TGTGCCAGCCAGATCGACAGCAATCAGCCCCAGCATTTT
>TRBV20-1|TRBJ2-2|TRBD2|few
CSAGTSGRSGELFF
TGCAGTGCTGGAACTAGCGGGAGGTCCGGGGAGCTGTTTTTT
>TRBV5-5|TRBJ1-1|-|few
CASSRPLTQGEEAFF
TGTGCCAGCAGCCGTCCCCTCACACAGGGAGAGGAAGCTTTCTTT
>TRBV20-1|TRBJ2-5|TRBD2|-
CSARSAGVETQYF
TGCAGTGCTAGATCAGCGGGAGTAGAGACCCAGTACTTC
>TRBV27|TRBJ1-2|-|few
CASSFLGQGGYTF
TGTGCCAGCAGTTTTTTGGGGCAGGGGGGCTACACCTTC
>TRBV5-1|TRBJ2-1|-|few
CASSLEAGQRFF
TGCGCCAGCAGCTTGGAGGCGGGGCAGAGGTTCTTC
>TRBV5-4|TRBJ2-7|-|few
CASSSTGTYEQYF
TGTGCCAGCAGTTCAACAGGGACCTACGAGCAGTACTTC
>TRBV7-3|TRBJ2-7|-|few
CASSLQFRQDYEQYF
TGTGCCAGCAGCTTACAATTTAGACAGGACTACGAGCAGTACTTC
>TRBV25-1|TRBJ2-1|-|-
CASRPGQGREYNEQFF
TGTGCCAGCAGGCCAGGCCAGGGGCGCGAGTACAATGAGCAGTTCTTC
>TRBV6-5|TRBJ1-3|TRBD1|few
CASSYGTGSFGNTIYF
TGTGCCAGCAGTTACGGGACAGGGTCTTTCGGAAACACCATATATTTT
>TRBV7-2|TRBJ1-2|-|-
CASSIGGRGNYGYTF
TGTGCCAGCAGCATCGGGGGACGTGGTAACTATGGCTACACCTTC
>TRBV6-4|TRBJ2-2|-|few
CASRLGSTGELFF
TGTGCCAGCAGACTGGGGAGCACCGGGGAGCTGTTTTTT
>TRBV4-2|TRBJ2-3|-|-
CASSQERGSTDTQYF
TGTGCCAGCAGCCAAGAGCGGGGAAGCACAGATACGCAGTATTTT
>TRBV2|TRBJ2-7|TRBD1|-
CASREGQGRYYEQYF
TGTGCCAGCAGAGAGGGACAGGGCCGTTACTACGAGCAGTACTTC
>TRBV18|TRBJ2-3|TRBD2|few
CASSRQREDTQYF
TGTGCCAGCTCTCGACAGCGGGAGGATACGCAGTATTTT
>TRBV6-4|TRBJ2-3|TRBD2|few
CASSETSGGADTQYF
TGTGCCAGCAGTGAGACTAGCGGGGGAGCAGATACGCAGTATTTT
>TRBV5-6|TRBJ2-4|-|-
CASSLRLDNRAKNIQYF
TGTGCCAGCAGCTTGAGGTTGGACAATAGAGCCAAAAACATTCAGTACTTC
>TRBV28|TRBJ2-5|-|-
CASSWPGETQYF
TGTGCCAGCAGTTGGCCCGGGGAGACCCAGTACTTC